This record concerns one T cell receptor beta chain sequence. Its antigen is not known. These data originate in a study of vaccination and CD4 T cells after COVID-19. Study-level background: Overlapping spike peptides from SARS-CoV-2, HCoV-NL63, HCoV-OC43 and HCoV-229E served to stimulate the cells.

The Oncomine TCR Beta short-read assay was what sequenced the DNA obtained from cultured CD4+ T cells. The source of extracted genomic DNA was cultured CD4+ T cells. Each CDR3 protein is one row after TCRdb ran MiXCR on the PCR reads. This table holds about 15,000 distinct CDR3 sequences, about 53% found once. Specified treatment: roughly 11-day PBMC culture with coronavirus spike peptide pools or control peptides (ViraFEST assay). A half-volume replacement of the medium with fresh IL-2 medium was performed on days 3 and 7. The study's findings and limits: Convalescent patients' vaccine-specific clones were spike mono-reactive in 304 of 307 cases.

V shed 4 bases, J shed 2 bases, and the junction held 7 bases outside the gene matches. CDR3 length: 15 amino acids. Germline V CDR1 and CDR2: DFQATT, SNEGSKA (reference sequence). This TCR was recovered from a human donor who had recovered from COVID-19. The sample was CD4+ T cells from blood, cultured in vitro, taken before SARS-CoV-2 vaccination. J is TRBJ2-3 and V is TRBV20-1, with 9 bases aligning to TRBD1. This chain's CDR3 is CSATTDRGFTDTQYF. CDR3 sequence (DNA): TGCAGTGCTACCACTGACAGGGGGTTCACAGATACGCAGTATTTT.